Below, 3 T cell receptor beta chains from the same sample are listed, as sequenced in a study of cytomegalovirus exposure and HLA in healthy donors. TCRdb's table, derived via immunoSEQ multiplex PCR, lists solely in-frame clones and lacks some. The table shows 100,000 to 150,000 clones, with about nine tenths occurring only once. Sequencing input: PBMCs. These receptors all come from a woman aged 18-29 years in good health and CMV-seronegative.

This chain connects TRBV11-3 to TRBJ1-4; no clear D gene. The CDR3 contains 14 residues. V lost 2 bases to trimming and J lost 5 bases, with 9 bases between them. Germline V gives CDR1 SGHNT, CDR2 YENEEA. CDR3 in amino acids: CASSLIGGNEKLFF. CDR3 nucleotide sequence: TGTGCCAGCAGCTTAATTGGAGGGAATGAAAAACTGTTTTTT.

J is TRBJ2-7 and V is TRBV28, with no clear D. Germline V CDR1 and CDR2: MDHEN, SYDVKM. The V end lost 1 base, the J end lost 3 bases, and 7 bases lay between the germline ends. The CDR3 runs to 13 residues. In nucleotides, the CDR3 is TGTGCCAGCAGTTTATCCAGGCTCTACGAGCAGTACTTC. Protein sequence: CASSLSRLYEQYF.

The chain recombines TRBV19 with TRBJ1-5, with a weak D call TRBD1 (6 bases). Germline CDR1 is LNHDA and CDR2 is SQIVND (reference sequence). Trimming shortened V by 2 bases and J by 5 bases, and 10 bases separated the two germline ends. This CDR3 region has 14 residues. CDR3: CASSISWGHQPQHF. Here the CDR3 DNA reads TGTGCCAGTAGTATAAGCTGGGGGCATCAGCCCCAGCATTTT. Full variable domain (outside the CDR3, taken from reference TRBV19 and TRBJ1-5): DGGITQSPKYLFRKEGQNVTLSCEQNLNHDAMYWYRQDPGQGLRLIYYSQIVNDFQKGDIAEGYSVSREKKESFPLTVTSAQKNPTAFYLCASSISWGHQPQHFGDGTRLSIL.